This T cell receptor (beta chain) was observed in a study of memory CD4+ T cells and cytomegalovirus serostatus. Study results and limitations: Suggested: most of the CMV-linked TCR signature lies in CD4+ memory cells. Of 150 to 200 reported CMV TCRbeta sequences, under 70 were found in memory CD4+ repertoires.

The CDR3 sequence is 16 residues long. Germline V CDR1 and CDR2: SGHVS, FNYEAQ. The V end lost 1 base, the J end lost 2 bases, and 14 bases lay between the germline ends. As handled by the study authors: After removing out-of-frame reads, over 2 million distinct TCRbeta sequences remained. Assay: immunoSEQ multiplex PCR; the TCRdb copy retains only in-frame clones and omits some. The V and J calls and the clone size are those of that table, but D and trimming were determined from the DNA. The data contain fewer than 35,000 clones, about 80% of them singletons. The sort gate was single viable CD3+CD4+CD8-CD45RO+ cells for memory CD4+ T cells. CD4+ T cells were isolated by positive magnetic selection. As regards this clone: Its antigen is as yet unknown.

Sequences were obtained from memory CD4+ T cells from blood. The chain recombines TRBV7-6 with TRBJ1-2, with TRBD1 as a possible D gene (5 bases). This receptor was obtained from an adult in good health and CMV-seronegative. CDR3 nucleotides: TGTGCCAGCAGCTTAGATGCCCCGGGACTAAACTATGGCTACACCTTC. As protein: CASSLDAPGLNYGYTF.